The 27 T cell receptor beta chains below come from one sample, sequenced in a study of beta chain features in type 1 diabetes. Reverse transcription of all isolated RNA meant that expressed TCRB transcripts were sequenced. Measured with immunoSEQ multiplex PCR; TCRdb has only the in-frame clones, and not every one. This sample has some 370,000 clones, with over 9% found just once. For these receptors, no antigen is known. Study-level results: Shorter TCRB CDR3s, moderately but significantly so, marked every one of the four CD4+ subsets in Type 1 diabetes patients.

The sequencing input was central memory CD4+ T cells from blood. These receptors came from a man younger than 40 with type 1 diabetes.

This clone was detected a few times. The rearrangement uses TRBV2 and TRBJ1-2; maybe TRBD1 (5 bases). Trimming removed 3 bases from V and 6 bases from J, with 8 bases in between. Germline values: CDR1 SNHLY, CDR2 FYNNEI. CDR3 size: 12 residues. The DNA for the CDR3 is TGTGCCAGCAGTGATGCAGGGAATGGCTACACCTTC. Residues: CASSDAGNGYTF.

The table lists this clone with many counts. V gene TRBV7-9 combines with J gene TRBJ2-7; D is ambiguous. The V gene's germline CDR1 is SEHNR and CDR2 FQNEAQ (reference sequence). Between the trimmed V and J ends, which lost 2 bases and 0 bases, there was a span of 11 bases. The CDR3 has 15 residues. This chain's CDR3 is CASSLLAVRSYEQYF. CDR3 nucleotide sequence: TGTGCCAGCAGCTTATTGGCAGTACGCTCCTACGAGCAGTACTTC.

This clone showed up just a few times. Here the CDR3 DNA reads TGTGCCAGCAGCCACGTCCGAGCCCCGTGGTACTTC. This gives the protein CASSHVRAPWYF. V gene TRBV14 combines with J gene TRBJ2-7, with D unresolved. The CDR3 contains 12 residues. Germline V CDR1 and CDR2: SGHDN, FVKESK. The V gene lost 3 bases and the J gene lost 12 bases, with 15 bases spanning the gap.

This clone was counted many times. This sequence joins TRBV18 and TRBJ2-6; D is undetermined. The CDR3 is 16 residues long. Germline V lookup: CDR1 KGHSH, CDR2 LQKENI. Trimming stripped 2 bases from V and 2 bases from J, with 10 bases between. The CDR3 nucleotides are TGTGCCAGCTCACCATCGCAGGCTCCTGGGGCCAACGTCCTGACTTTC. Its translation is CASSPSQAPGANVLTF.

This clone has ten or more counts. The V call is TRBV2, the J call TRBJ1-1, with 8 bases lining up with TRBD1. Looked up from germline, CDR1 is SNHLY and CDR2 is FYNNEI. CDR3 length: 16 amino acids. Unmatched junction bases numbered 9, after V lost 2 bases and J lost 4 bases. CDR3 DNA: TGTGCCAGCAGTGAAACAAGGACAGGGCGGGGCACTGAAGCTTTCTTT. It is translated as CASSETRTGRGTEAFF. Full variable domain (rest looked up from reference TRBV2 and TRBJ1-1): EPEVTQTPSHQVTQMGQEVILRCVPISNHLYFYWYRQILGQKVEFLVSFYNNEISEKSEIFDDQFSVERPDGSNFTLKIRSTKLEDSAMYFCASSETRTGRGTEAFFGQGTRLTVV.

This chain links TRBV14 with TRBJ1-2, with D perhaps matching TRBD1 (5 bases). Trimming took 3 bases from V and 4 from J, leaving 9 bases between them. This CDR3 is built from 13 residues. Germline V gene data show CDR1 as SGHDN and CDR2 as FVKESK. CDR3 region: CASSQGDLYGYTF. DNA of the CDR3: TGTGCCAGCAGCCAGGGGGACCTCTATGGCTACACCTTC.

Only a few counts were recorded for this clone. J is TRBJ2-3 and V is TRBV5-4; D may match TRBD1 or TRBD2 (5 bases each). The V and J ends lost 3 bases and 0 bases respectively, with 14 bases between them. Germline V gene data show CDR1 as SGHNT and CDR2 as YYREEE (reference sequence). This CDR3 has 16 amino acids. DNA for the CDR3: TGTGCCAGCAGCTGGGGGACGGCAGCTAGCACAGATACGCAGTATTTT. It specifies CASSWGTAASTDTQYF. The entire variable domain, with the rest obtained from reference TRBV5-4 and TRBJ2-3, is as follows: ETGVTQSPTHLIKTRGQQVTLRCSSQSGHNTVSWYQQALGQGPQFIFQYYREEENGRGNFPPRFSGLQFPNYSSELNVNALELDDSALYLCASSWGTAASTDTQYFGPGTRLTVL.

This clone was picked up a small number of times. The rearrangement uses TRBV21-1 and TRBJ2-3; the D segment call TRBD2 is taken from the table without a DNA check. TRBV21-1 counts as a pseudogene. This CDR3 has 19 amino acids. CDR3 amino acids: CASSKLGGSTSGSTDTQYF. The CDR3 DNA reads TGTGCCAGCAGCAAACTAGGGGGATCGACTAGCGGGAGCACAGATACGCAGTATTTT.

The genes are TRBV5-1 and TRBJ2-6; D ambiguous. V was cut by 4 bases and J by 4 bases, with 9 bases left in between. The germline gives CDR1 SGHRS, CDR2 YFSETQ. This CDR3 has 14 amino acids. CDR3 sequence reads: CASSLATGANVLTF. The CDR3 nucleotides are TGCGCCAGCAGCCTGGCTACCGGGGCCAACGTCCTGACTTTC.

J is TRBJ1-1 and V is TRBV30; D uncertain. The CDR3 sequence is 13 residues long. Germline values: CDR1 GTSNPN, CDR2 SVGIG (reference sequence). V was cut by 2 bases and J by 0 bases, with 7 bases left in between. The CDR3 spells CAWSLLLNTEAFF. CDR3 sequence (DNA): TGTGCCTGGAGTCTTTTGTTGAACACTGAAGCTTTCTTT.

This clone was picked up many times. V gene TRBV7-2 combines with J gene TRBJ2-7; a weak D match, TRBD1 (6 bases). Trimming removed 1 base at V and 1 base at J, with 11 bases between. The CDR3 covers 15 residues. From germline, CDR1 is SGHTA and CDR2 FQGNSA. This CDR3 is CASSLVGAGSYEQYF. Here the CDR3 DNA reads TGTGCCAGCAGCTTAGTGGGGGCAGGATCCTACGAGCAGTACTTC.

This clone was seen ten or more times. The chain carries TRBV15 and TRBJ2-7; TRBD2 matches 8 bases. Germline values: CDR1 LNHNV, CDR2 YYDKDF (reference sequence). The CDR3 consists of 13 residues. V lost 8 bases to trimming and J lost 7 bases; unmatched junction nucleotides: 10. CDR3 region: CATRLAGGREQYF. The CDR3 bases are TGTGCCACCCGCCTAGCGGGCGGTCGGGAGCAGTACTTC.

This clone turned up a few times. The chain carries TRBV7-9 and TRBJ2-7, with D possibly being TRBD2 (5 bases). From germline, CDR1 is SEHNR and CDR2 FQNEAQ (reference sequence). The CDR3 is 14 residues long. With 4 bases removed from V and 2 bases from J, the gap between germline ends came to 12 bases. CDR3 nucleotide sequence: TGTGCCAGCAGCTCGCTACTAGTGGCCTACGAGCAGTACTTC. It is translated as CASSSLLVAYEQYF.

This clone was seen a handful of times. As DNA, the CDR3 is TGTGCCAGCAGCCCTAGATCCGGGGGAACAGATACGCAGTATTTT. Translated, it gives CASSPRSGGTDTQYF. J is TRBJ2-3 and V is TRBV11-2, with D tentatively TRBD2 (6 bases). The CDR3 is 15 residues long. The germline V gene has CDR1 SGHAT and CDR2 FQNNGV. With 5 bases removed from V and 3 bases from J, the gap between germline ends came to 15 bases. Supplemented by reference TRBV11-2 and TRBJ2-3, the full variable domain reads EAGVAQSPRYKIIEKRQSVAFWCNPISGHATLYWYQQILGQGPKLLIQFQNNGVVDDSQLPKDRFSAERLKGVDSTLKIQPAKLEDSAVYLCASSPRSGGTDTQYFGPGTRLTVL.

The chain is built from TRBV27 and TRBJ1-1; tentative D call: TRBD1 (5 bases). The CDR3 runs 16 residues. V was cut by 5 bases and J by 3 bases, with 19 bases left in between. The germline gives CDR1 MNHEY, CDR2 SMNVEV (reference sequence). The CDR3 DNA reads TGTGCCAGCAGTATAAGGGGCGGTCTCAAGGACACTGAAGCTTTCTTT. This codes for CASSIRGGLKDTEAFF.

This clone has more than one count but fewer than ten. The CDR3 loop is CASSVEQGNSPLHF. CDR3 coding DNA: TGTGCCAGCAGTGTAGAACAGGGAAATTCACCCCTCCACTTT. The V gene is TRBV2, the J gene TRBJ1-6, with D possibly matching TRBD1 (6 bases). V lost 4 bases to trimming and J lost 7 bases, with 11 bases between them. Germline V gene lookup returns CDR1 SNHLY and CDR2 FYNNEI. CDR3 size: 14 residues.

This clone was observed a few times. The chain combines TRBV4-3 with TRBJ2-1; 10 nucleotides match TRBD2. The trim removed 2 bases at V and 0 bases at J, leaving 7 bases unmatched. Germline assignment: CDR1 LGHNA and CDR2 YSLEER. The CDR3 is 18 residues long. In DNA form, the CDR3 reads TGCGCCAGCAGCCAAATAGGCTTAGCGGGAGGCTCCTACAATGAGCAGTTCTTC. Amino acid sequence: CASSQIGLAGGSYNEQFF.

This clone was observed a few times. This sequence may be a read error, since a much larger clone differs from it by one base. The chain employs TRBV4-1 and TRBJ1-2; D is possibly TRBD1 (6 bases). The CDR3 is 17 amino acids. Germline values: CDR1 MGHRA, CDR2 YSYEKL. The germline V and J ends were trimmed by 2 bases and 2 bases, with 18 bases remaining between them. CDR3 nucleotides: TGCGCCAGCAGCCAACCTTCGTGGGGGGCTGTGAACTATGGCTACACCTTC. Translation gives CASSQPSWGAVNYGYTF.

The chain uses TRBV2 and TRBJ2-7; 8 nucleotides line up with TRBD2. The CDR3 totals 14 residues. The V segment lost 7 bases and the J segment 2 bases; nucleotides outside the gene matches: 7. The germline V gene encodes CDR1 SNHLY and CDR2 FYNNEI. CDR3 DNA sequence: TGTGCCAGCAACGTAGGAGCGGGAGCCTACGAGCAGTACTTC. This translates into CASNVGAGAYEQYF.

The CDR3 DNA follows: TGTGCCAGCACCACCTCGGGGGGTGTAGTGTACTTC. Residues: CASTTSGGVVYF. The chain carries TRBV7-2 and TRBJ2-7; the match to TRBD2 covers 7 bases. The CDR3 extends over 12 amino acids. J was trimmed by 12 bases and V by 7 bases; bases with no gene match: 12. Looked up from germline, CDR1 is SGHTA and CDR2 is FQGNSA.

This clone appeared many times. The chain has TRBV21-1 and TRBJ2-4; the table gives TRBD2 as D, unverified against the DNA. TRBV21-1 is described as a pseudogene. This CDR3 is 13 amino acids long. The CDR3 reads CASSKSTPGFQYF. CDR3 sequence (DNA): TGTGCCAGCAGCAAATCAACCCCGGGGTTTCAGTACTTC.

The chain has TRBV5-6 and TRBJ2-3; D is uncertain. The CDR3 length is 14 residues. Germline lookup yields CDR1 SGHDT and CDR2 YYEEEE. V gave up 3 bases and J gave up 5 bases, with 13 bases separating them. The CDR3 loop reads CASSSPRDGDTQYF. CDR3 DNA sequence: TGTGCCAGCAGCTCCCCGAGAGATGGAGATACGCAGTATTTT.

This clone has a handful of counts. The genes are TRBV18 and TRBJ1-2; possible D gene TRBD1, 6 bases. This CDR3 contains 16 residues. The V gene lost 6 bases and the J gene lost 4 bases, with 21 bases spanning the gap. Germline CDR1 is KGHSH and CDR2 is LQKENI. CDR3 region: CASSTNHGSGVYGYTF. CDR3 DNA sequence: TGTGCCAGCTCCACCAACCATGGATCAGGGGTCTATGGCTACACCTTC.

In its sample, this clone was seen a few times. The V call is TRBV6-6, the J call TRBJ2-3; TRBD2 matches at 9 bases. The CDR3 has 15 amino acids. Trimming at V came to 6 bases and at J to 3 bases, leaving 7 bases not matched to a gene. Looked up from germline, CDR1 is MNHNY and CDR2 is SVGAGI (reference sequence). The CDR3 DNA is TGTGCCAGCAGCCGTAGCGGGAGCCCTACAGATACGCAGTATTTT. It is translated as CASSRSGSPTDTQYF.

The V gene is TRBV25-1, the J gene TRBJ1-2; 7 bases agree with TRBD1. V was pared by 6 bases and J by 7 bases, with 11 bases of the junction left unmatched. This CDR3 comprises 14 residues. Germline V lookup: CDR1 MGHDK, CDR2 SYGVNS. As DNA, the CDR3 is TGTGCCAGCAGACCTACAGGGGAGAGCGGTGGCTACACCTTC. Amino acids: CASRPTGESGGYTF.

This clone was seen only a few times. This chain joins TRBV6-1 and TRBJ2-5; D ambiguous. V shed 4 bases and J shed 4 bases, with 4 bases lying between them. Germline-derived CDR1 and CDR2 are MNHNS and SASEGT. The CDR3 contains 11 residues. The CDR3 loop is CASSGGETQYF. CDR3 DNA sequence: TGTGCCAGCAGTGGCGGAGAGACCCAGTACTTC.

This clone was seen a few times. The V and J genes are TRBV20-1 and TRBJ2-3; D is possibly TRBD2 (6 bases). CDR1 is DFQATT and CDR2 is SNEGSKA in the germline V gene (reference sequence). This CDR3 region has 11 residues. V gave up 7 bases and J gave up 8 bases, with 13 bases separating them. The CDR3 region has the DNA TGCAGTGGAGCGGGTGCGGGTACGCAGTATTTT. This sequence encodes CSGAGAGTQYF.